Below, 23 T cell receptor beta chains from the same sample are listed, as sequenced in a study of blood T cell repertoires in COVID-19. The protocol was immunoSEQ multiplex PCR, while the TCRdb copy is restricted to in-frame clones and leaves out a portion. The data hold around 250,000 clones, with roughly nine tenths observed a single time. Sequencing was done on a sample of peripheral blood. Source of these receptors: a man aged 40-50 years with active or convalescent COVID-19.

The V and J genes are TRBV24-1 and TRBJ2-1, with 11 bases that match TRBD2. J gave up 6 bases and V 9 bases, and 6 bases lay outside the gene matches. The CDR3 contains 14 residues. Germline values: CDR1 KGHDR, CDR2 SFDVKD. The CDR3 nucleotides read TGTGCCACCGGCGGGACTAGCGGAATCAATGAGCAGTTCTTC. This sequence encodes CATGGTSGINEQFF.

V usage is TRBV5-1 and J usage is TRBJ1-4; unclear D gene. From germline, CDR1 is SGHRS and CDR2 YFSETQ. V was clipped by 1 base and J by 5 bases, with 12 bases between them. The CDR3 is 15 amino acids. The CDR3, as DNA: TGCGCCAGCAGCTTGTCCTCCGTCAGAAATGAAAAACTGTTTTTT. Translated: CASSLSSVRNEKLFF.

The chain is built from TRBV4-2 and TRBJ2-3; D is undetermined. Trimming took 1 base from V and 5 from J, leaving 10 bases between them. The CDR3 spans 14 residues. Looked up from germline, CDR1 is LGHNA and CDR2 is YNFKEQ. In nucleotides, the CDR3 is TGTGCCAGCAGCCAAGGCCGCACATTAGATACGCAGTATTTT. It translates to CASSQGRTLDTQYF.

V and J are TRBV7-9 and TRBJ1-5, with D possibly matching TRBD1 (5 bases). The ends were cut back, 10 bases at V and 2 bases at J, with 12 bases in the middle. The CDR3 sequence is 13 residues long. The germline gives CDR1 SEHNR, CDR2 FQNEAQ (reference sequence). The CDR3 loop reads CATGGVGNQPQHF. Written as DNA, the CDR3 is TGTGCCACGGGGGGTGTAGGCAATCAGCCCCAGCATTTT.

This clone turned up a few times. The chain uses TRBV6-2 or TRBV6-3 and TRBJ1-1; TRBD1 aligns across 12 bases. With 0 bases clipped from V and 7 bases from J, the junction kept 3 bases outside the gene matches. Germline V CDR1 and CDR2: MNHEY, SVGEGT. This CDR3 comprises 15 residues. CDR3 DNA sequence: TGTGCCAGCAGTTACTCGGGACAGGGGGCCAGTGAAGCTTTCTTT. It yields the protein CASSYSGQGASEAFF.

The chain has TRBV4-1 and TRBJ2-1; 7 bases fit TRBD1. CDR1 MGHRA and CDR2 YSYEKL come from the germline V gene. The CDR3 is made up of 17 amino acids. Germline trimming cut 5 bases from V and 2 bases from J; bases unmatched to any gene: 12. For the CDR3, the DNA is TGCGCCAGCAGCTTGACGTTTGGCAGGGGGACCTACAATGAGCAGTTCTTC. Encoded protein: CASSLTFGRGTYNEQFF.

This chain links TRBV28 with TRBJ1-1, with 9 nucleotides matching TRBD1. The CDR3 is made up of 14 amino acids. Germline V gene sequence: CDR1 MDHEN, CDR2 SYDVKM. J gave up 9 bases and V 6 bases, and 11 bases lay outside the gene matches. CDR3 DNA: TGTGCCAGCAGCCCTAGGGGACAGGGAGACAAAGCTTTCTTT. Its translation: CASSPRGQGDKAFF.

This clone was recorded a few times. This chain uses TRBV6-5 with TRBJ2-7; 9 bases match TRBD1. J gave up 7 bases and V 2 bases, and 6 bases lay outside the gene matches. From germline, CDR1 is MNHEY and CDR2 SVGAGI. This CDR3 spans 14 amino acids. For the CDR3, the DNA is TGTGCCAGCAGTTACGGGGTGACAGGGGGAGAGCAGTACTTC. It translates to CASSYGVTGGEQYF.

The rearrangement joins TRBV19 to TRBJ2-2; 11 nucleotides align to TRBD2. This CDR3 is 18 amino acids long. The germline V gene has CDR1 LNHDA and CDR2 SQIVND (reference sequence). The trim removed 4 bases at V and 0 bases at J, leaving 7 bases unmatched. The CDR3 nucleotides are TGTGCCAGTAGTACACCGGGACTAGCGGCCTCGAACACCGGGGAGCTGTTTTTT. Translating it yields CASSTPGLAASNTGELFF.

The V call is TRBV28, the J call TRBJ1-4; TRBD1 matches 7 bases. CDR3 length: 15 residues. With V trimmed by 2 bases and J by 4 bases, 4 bases remained unmatched. Germline-derived CDR1 and CDR2 are MDHEN and SYDVKM. The CDR3 DNA is TGTGCCAGCAGTTTAGGGACAGCAGATAATGAAAAACTGTTTTTT. Protein product: CASSLGTADNEKLFF.

This CDR3 reads CATSRARRVSSYNEQFF. Written as DNA, the CDR3 is TGTGCCACCAGCAGAGCGCGCAGGGTGAGCTCCTACAATGAGCAGTTCTTC. The rearrangement uses TRBV15 and TRBJ2-1; possible D gene TRBD1, 5 bases. This CDR3 comprises 17 residues. CDR1 LNHNV and CDR2 YYDKDF come from the germline V gene (reference sequence). Between the trimmed V and J ends, which lost 1 base and 0 bases, there was a span of 13 bases.

V and J are TRBV9 and TRBJ1-4, with 12 bases aligning to TRBD1. CDR3 length: 16 residues. CDR1 SGDLS and CDR2 YYNGEE come from the germline V gene. V shed 3 bases and J 8 bases; nucleotides not matched to a gene: 8. CDR3 region: CASSDSTGQGAEKLFF. CDR3 bases: TGTGCCAGCAGCGACAGTACGGGACAGGGGGCCGAAAAACTGTTTTTT.

The gene calls are TRBV5-1 and TRBJ2-3, with D possibly matching TRBD2 (6 bases). Germline loops: CDR1 SGHRS, CDR2 YFSETQ. CDR3 length: 15 residues. V was pared by 1 base and J by 4 bases, with 13 bases between. DNA for the CDR3: TGCGCCAGCAGCTTGACGGGGGTAAGGGCAGATACGCAGTATTTT. It translates to CASSLTGVRADTQYF.

The V gene is TRBV18, the J gene TRBJ2-7; possible D gene TRBD1, 6 bases. Per germline, CDR1 KGHSH and CDR2 LQKENI. With 3 bases removed from V and 0 bases from J, the gap between germline ends came to 9 bases. The CDR3 covers 14 residues. The CDR3 loop reads CASSPNRDSYEQYF. CDR3 coding DNA: TGTGCCAGCTCACCGAACAGGGACTCCTACGAGCAGTACTTC.

The chain employs TRBV19 and TRBJ1-5; 9 nucleotides line up with TRBD1. CDR1 LNHDA and CDR2 SQIVND come from the germline V gene (reference sequence). This CDR3 is built from 16 residues. Trimming cost V 5 bases and J 5 bases; bases outside gene matches: 10. The CDR3 spells CASSATGGFGHQPQHF. The CDR3 region has the DNA TGTGCCAGTAGTGCTACAGGGGGCTTTGGTCATCAGCCCCAGCATTTT.

This chain uses TRBV2 with TRBJ2-5; 10 bases are shared with TRBD1. Germline V gene lookup returns CDR1 SNHLY and CDR2 FYNNEI. This CDR3 contains 17 residues. V lost 0 bases to trimming and J lost 4 bases; unmatched junction nucleotides: 8. The chain's CDR3 is CASSEAITGTGAETQYF. DNA of the CDR3: TGTGCCAGCAGTGAAGCGATTACCGGGACAGGGGCAGAGACCCAGTACTTC.

V usage is TRBV9 and J usage is TRBJ1-6; D uncertain. V was cut by 0 bases and J by 8 bases, with 6 bases left in between. CDR3 size: 13 residues. In germline, CDR1 is SGDLS, CDR2 YYNGEE. CDR3 protein: CASSVDRYSPLHF. The CDR3 nucleotides read TGTGCCAGCAGCGTAGACAGATATTCACCCCTCCACTTT.

The V call is TRBV3-1 (or the pseudogene TRBV3-2), the J call TRBJ2-3; possible D gene TRBD1, 7 bases. The CDR3 extends over 15 amino acids. CDR1 and CDR2 (germline): LGHDT, YNNKEL (reference sequence). Trimming shortened V by 4 bases and J by 3 bases, and 14 bases separated the two germline ends. CDR3 nucleotide sequence: TGTGCCAGCAGCCCAGGGGGGTTAAGGACAGATACGCAGTATTTT. Encoded protein: CASSPGGLRTDTQYF.

The CDR3 sequence: CATGGGDWSYNEQFF. CDR3 DNA: TGTGCCACCGGCGGGGGGGACTGGTCCTACAATGAGCAGTTCTTC. The rearrangement joins TRBV24-1 to TRBJ2-1; 9 bases line up with TRBD2. The CDR3 runs 15 residues. V lost 9 bases, J lost 1 base, and 6 bases stayed unmatched. The germline CDR1 and CDR2 sequences are KGHDR and SFDVKD.

DNA for the CDR3: TGTGCCAGCTCACAAGGGGAAACAGGGAACTATGGCTACACCTTC. Translation gives CASSQGETGNYGYTF. J is TRBJ1-2 and V is TRBV18; D is possibly TRBD1 (6 bases). The CDR3 extends over 15 amino acids. The V gene lost 4 bases and the J gene lost 2 bases, with 14 bases spanning the gap. The germline CDR1 and CDR2 sequences are KGHSH and LQKENI. The full variable domain, rest sourced from reference TRBV18 and TRBJ1-2, is NAGVMQNPRHLVRRRGQEARLRCSPMKGHSHVYWYRQLPEEGLKFMVYLQKENIIDESGMPKERFSAEFPKEGPSILRIQQVVRGDSAAYFCASSQGETGNYGYTFGSGTRLTVV.

This chain uses TRBV30 with TRBJ2-2, with D possibly being TRBD1 (5 bases). Germline V lookup: CDR1 GTSNPN, CDR2 SVGIG (reference sequence). This CDR3 region has 14 residues. Trimming cost V 1 base and J 6 bases, with 12 bases left between them. The CDR3 sequence: CAWSDWGVSGELFF. In nucleotides, the CDR3 is TGTGCCTGGAGTGACTGGGGCGTCTCCGGGGAGCTGTTTTTT.

This clone has just a few counts. This chain joins TRBV5-1 and TRBJ2-7; TRBD1 aligns across 7 bases. The CDR3 is 15 residues long. V trimming: 0 bases; J trimming: 9 bases; junction bases outside the gene matches: 12. CDR1 is SGHRS and CDR2 is YFSETQ in the germline V gene. The CDR3 DNA follows: TGCGCCAGCAGCTTGGATACGGGACAGTACGTTGTGCAGTACTTC. Translated, it gives CASSLDTGQYVVQYF.

The chain recombines TRBV6-5 with TRBJ2-7, with 9 bases lining up with TRBD1. CDR1 is MNHEY and CDR2 is SVGAGI in the germline V gene. The CDR3 runs 15 residues. The V and J ends lost 6 bases and 1 base, in that order; junction bases with no gene match: 7. CDR3 coding DNA: TGTGCCAGCAGCCGAGGGACAGGGACTTCCTACGAGCAGTACTTC. Residues: CASSRGTGTSYEQYF.